The sequence of this T cell receptor beta chain was determined in a study of cytotoxic CD8 clonotypes in ibrutinib-treated CLL. Sequencing was designed to attain a depth spanning 1 in 200,000 to 1 in 1 million T cells. Libraries were prepared by immunoSEQ multiplex PCR; TCRdb keeps only in-frame clonotypes and omits some of them. Of 270,000 or so clones in the sample, approximately 76% were seen once. CDR3 length: 12 amino acids. Germline CDR1 reads SQVTM; CDR2 reads ANQGSEA. The V end was cut by 6 bases, the J end by 3 bases, with 12 bases between. Study-wide points: Clonality went higher at ibrutinib response and then dropped back toward baseline at progression.

As regards this clone: What it binds is not known.

The sequences come from PBMCs, collected at disease progression, from a patient treated with ibrutinib. This chain uses TRBV29-1 with TRBJ2-7; D ambiguous. This sequence originates from a human donor with chronic lymphocytic leukemia. CDR3 in DNA: TGCAGCGTGGGAAGGAGAGACTACGAGCAGTACTTC. This gives the protein CSVGRRDYEQYF.